This TCR beta chain was sequenced for a study of response to subunit inactivated influenza vaccine. TCRdb reprocessed the RT-PCR reads with MiXCR, giving one entry per CDR3 protein. The repertoire holds 500,000 to 600,000 distinct CDR3 sequences, with 10% to 15% as singletons. Only a few counts were recorded for this clonotype. Its target is not known. Findings of the study overall: It was suggested by the authors that few new T cells are recruited by each seasonal influenza vaccination.

This CDR3 has 16 residues. Unmatched junction bases numbered 9, after V lost 0 bases and J lost 4 bases. Per germline, CDR1 DFQATT and CDR2 SNEGSKA (reference sequence). The clonotype originates from a man aged 50 to 60 who received an inactivated influenza vaccine. The sample consisted of PBMCs from blood, taken 45 days after vaccination. The chain joins TRBV20-1 to TRBJ2-5; 9 bases match TRBD2. Here the CDR3 DNA reads TGCAGTGCTAGAGACCGCTCTAGCGGGATGGTAGAGACCCAGTACTTC. Translation: CSARDRSSGMVETQYF.